The 30 T cell receptor beta chains presented below share a single source sample, sequenced in a study of blood T cell repertoires in COVID-19. Repertoires were generated with immunoSEQ multiplex PCR, while TCRdb's copy carries only in-frame clones and drops some. The sample lists tens of thousands of clones; approximately 80% were seen once. The source material was peripheral blood. The receptors here all came from a man between 50 and 59 years old with active or convalescent COVID-19.

This clone was detected only a few times. This chain uses TRBV7-2 with TRBJ2-2, with D maybe TRBD2 (6 bases). This CDR3 is built from 15 residues. V was pared by 1 base and J by 4 bases, with 10 bases between. Germline lookup yields CDR1 SGHTA and CDR2 FQGNSA. The CDR3 is CASSLDSTSTGELFF. The CDR3 DNA follows: TGTGCCAGCAGCTTAGACTCGACTAGCACCGGGGAGCTGTTTTTT. Drawing the rest from reference TRBV7-2 and TRBJ2-2, the complete variable domain is GAGVSQSPSNKVTEKGKDVELRCDPISGHTALYWYRQSLGQGLEFLIYFQGNSAPDKSGLPSDRFSAERTGGSVSTLTIQRTQQEDSAVYLCASSLDSTSTGELFFGEGSRLTVL.

The CDR3 nucleotides are TGCGCCAGCAGCTGGGACAGGGAGAGAAATGGCTACACCTTC. Protein product: CASSWDRERNGYTF. The V gene is TRBV5-1, the J gene TRBJ1-2; TRBD1 aligns across 9 bases. Trimming cost V 3 bases and J 6 bases; bases outside gene matches: 6. Germline assignment: CDR1 SGHRS and CDR2 YFSETQ. This CDR3 region has 14 residues.

The V call is TRBV4-1, the J call TRBJ2-1, with TRBD2 matching over 9 bases. This CDR3 spans 17 amino acids. CDR1 is MGHRA and CDR2 is YSYEKL in the germline V gene. J lost 1 base, V lost 2 bases, and 6 bases had no gene match. For the CDR3, the DNA is TGCGCCAGCAGCCAAATTTTAAGCGGGAGGTCCTACAATGAGCAGTTCTTC. Translation gives CASSQILSGRSYNEQFF.

This chain links TRBV10-3 with TRBJ1-1; 7 bases align to TRBD1. The CDR3 has 14 residues. Germline-derived CDR1 and CDR2 are ENHRY and SYGVKD. Trimming removed 4 bases from V and 4 bases from J; junction bases left unmatched: 6. The CDR3 nucleotides read TGTGCCATCAGTGCCGACAGGGAGATCACTGAAGCTTTCTTT. It translates to CAISADREITEAFF.

V usage is TRBV20-1 and J usage is TRBJ2-2, with TRBD2 matching over 9 bases. V was pared by 3 bases and J by 4 bases, with 12 bases of the junction left unmatched. Germline V gene data show CDR1 as DFQATT and CDR2 as SNEGSKA (reference sequence). The length of the CDR3 is 17 residues. CDR3 sequence reads: CSASKAGGPVGTGELFF. The CDR3 DNA reads TGCAGTGCTAGTAAAGCGGGAGGTCCGGTTGGCACCGGGGAGCTGTTTTTT.

The chain couples TRBV15 to TRBJ2-1; D is undetermined. Germline values: CDR1 LNHNV, CDR2 YYDKDF (reference sequence). Trimming removed 5 bases at V and 5 bases at J, with 16 bases between. This CDR3 is 15 amino acids long. The CDR3 nucleotides read TGTGCCACCAGCGGCGGCCGCTCCACACACAATGAGCAGTTCTTC. It translates to CATSGGRSTHNEQFF.

The chain joins TRBV7-9 to TRBJ2-7; tentative D call: TRBD2 (6 bases). Germline CDR1 is SEHNR and CDR2 is FQNEAQ (reference sequence). The CDR3 runs 16 residues. Trimming cost V 5 bases and J 4 bases, with 21 bases left between them. The DNA of the CDR3 is TGTGCCAGCAGCAGTGCAGGTGGGACGGGGAGGTACGAGCAGTACTTC. It specifies CASSSAGGTGRYEQYF.

This chain uses TRBV19 with TRBJ1-1; D is ambiguous. The germline V gene has CDR1 LNHDA and CDR2 SQIVND (reference sequence). Trimming removed 7 bases from V and 4 bases from J, with 25 bases in between. The CDR3 is made up of 17 amino acids. CDR3 nucleotide sequence: TGTGCCAGTACTATCGACTTCACCGCACGGTTGACCACTGAAGCTTTCTTT. Encoded protein: CASTIDFTARLTTEAFF. Full variable domain (missing parts from reference TRBV19 and TRBJ1-1): DGGITQSPKYLFRKEGQNVTLSCEQNLNHDAMYWYRQDPGQGLRLIYYSQIVNDFQKGDIAEGYSVSREKKESFPLTVTSAQKNPTAFYLCASTIDFTARLTTEAFFGQGTRLTVV.

This clone was observed a handful of times. V gene TRBV27 combines with J gene TRBJ2-1; no firm D call. Germline V gene sequence: CDR1 MNHEY, CDR2 SMNVEV (reference sequence). There are 14 residues in the CDR3. Trimming pared 5 bases from V and 3 bases from J, leaving 11 bases between. CDR3 DNA sequence: TGTGCCAGCAGTGTCTCAGGATACTACAATGAGCAGTTCTTC. Translated, it gives CASSVSGYYNEQFF.

This clone was recorded once. V and J are TRBV15 and TRBJ1-2; 9 nucleotides line up with TRBD1. CDR3 size: 14 residues. Losses at the gene ends were 5 bases for V and 4 bases for J; bases not matched to a gene: 5. CDR1 and CDR2 (germline): LNHNV, YYDKDF (reference sequence). CDR3 protein: CATSGGQGFYGYTF. The CDR3 DNA follows: TGTGCCACCAGCGGAGGACAGGGGTTCTATGGCTACACCTTC.

V usage is TRBV3-1 (or the pseudogene TRBV3-2) and J usage is TRBJ2-7; 11 bases align to TRBD2. The CDR3 has 14 residues. The V and J ends lost 6 bases and 4 bases, in that order; junction bases with no gene match: 5. Germline CDR1 and CDR2: LGHDT and YNNKEL (reference sequence). CDR3 bases: TGTGCCAGCAGGGCTAGCGGGGGGTTTTACGAGCAGTACTTC. Encoded protein: CASRASGGFYEQYF.

The V and J genes are TRBV5-1 and TRBJ2-1; 7 nucleotides agree with TRBD1. J was trimmed by 15 bases and V by 0 bases; bases with no gene match: 6. The CDR3 covers 12 residues. The germline gives CDR1 SGHRS, CDR2 YFSETQ. This CDR3 is CASSLGTGVPFF. Here the CDR3 DNA reads TGCGCCAGCAGCTTGGGAACAGGGGTGCCGTTCTTC.

The chain is built from TRBV14 and TRBJ1-1; possible D gene TRBD1, 6 bases. Looked up from germline, CDR1 is SGHDN and CDR2 is FVKESK. The V end was cut by 5 bases, the J end by 0 bases, with 13 bases between. The length of the CDR3 is 15 residues. The CDR3: CASSFGGALNTEAFF. CDR3 bases: TGTGCCAGCAGCTTCGGGGGGGCCTTGAACACTGAAGCTTTCTTT.

V gene TRBV11-2 combines with J gene TRBJ1-1; D gene unclear. Germline V gene lookup returns CDR1 SGHAT and CDR2 FQNNGV. The CDR3 has 11 residues. Deletions cut 2 bases from V and 5 bases from J, with 3 bases between. The CDR3 nucleotides read TGTGCCAGCAGCTTACGGACTGAAGCTTTCTTT. Its translation: CASSLRTEAFF. The variable domain in full, completed from reference TRBV11-2 and TRBJ1-1, reads EAGVAQSPRYKIIEKRQSVAFWCNPISGHATLYWYQQILGQGPKLLIQFQNNGVVDDSQLPKDRFSAERLKGVDSTLKIQPAKLEDSAVYLCASSLRTEAFFGQGTRLTVV.

In its sample, this clone was seen once. As DNA, the CDR3 is TGCGCCAGCAGTCAATCCAGACTAGCGGGTCGTTACGAGCAGTACTTC. As protein: CASSQSRLAGRYEQYF. The chain carries TRBV23-1 and TRBJ2-7; the match to TRBD2 covers 10 bases. TRBV23-1 qualifies as an ORF whose function is uncertain. This CDR3 has 16 residues. Germline trimming cut 0 bases from V and 4 bases from J; bases unmatched to any gene: 6.

This clone was detected a few times. CDR3 coding DNA: TGTGCCAGCAGCGTAGAGAAGCGGTCCTCGGGGAATGAGCAGTTCTTC. Translated: CASSVEKRSSGNEQFF. The V call is TRBV9, the J call TRBJ2-1; TRBD2 might be the D (5 bases). The CDR3 is 16 residues long. Germline V gene lookup returns CDR1 SGDLS and CDR2 YYNGEE. Trimming took 0 bases from V and 7 from J, leaving 17 bases between them.

V gene TRBV3-1 (or the pseudogene TRBV3-2) combines with J gene TRBJ2-3, with D possibly TRBD2 on 5 matching bases. Trimming left V 1 base short and J 0 bases short, with 8 bases between. Germline V CDR1 and CDR2: LGHDT, YNNKEL (reference sequence). This CDR3 is 15 amino acids long. Here the CDR3 reads CASSQVRTSTDTQYF. CDR3 sequence (DNA): TGTGCCAGCAGCCAAGTACGGACTAGCACAGATACGCAGTATTTT.

The chain employs TRBV15 and TRBJ2-1; tentatively, D is TRBD1 (6 bases). CDR1 is LNHNV, CDR2 YYDKDF, per germline (reference sequence). The CDR3 runs to 17 residues. The V end lost 4 bases, the J end lost 5 bases, and 21 bases lay between the germline ends. CDR3 in amino acids: CATSTGLTGWVDNEQFF. The CDR3 nucleotides are TGTGCCACCAGCACGGGATTAACAGGGTGGGTCGACAATGAGCAGTTCTTC. The full variable domain, in which reference TRBV15 and TRBJ2-1 provide the parts outside the CDR3, is DAMVIQNPRYQVTQFGKPVTLSCSQTLNHNVMYWYQQKSSQAPKLLFHYYDKDFNNEADTPDNFQSRRPNTSFCFLDIRSPGLGDTAMYLCATSTGLTGWVDNEQFFGPGTRLTVL.

The rearrangement joins TRBV2 to TRBJ2-7; D gene uncertain. The V gene's germline CDR1 is SNHLY and CDR2 FYNNEI. This CDR3 is 13 amino acids long. Between the trimmed V and J ends, which lost 8 bases and 6 bases, there was a span of 17 bases. The CDR3 sequence: CASSLPPGSEQYF. In nucleotides, the CDR3 is TGTGCCAGCTCTCTTCCCCCAGGTAGCGAGCAGTACTTC.

V usage is TRBV18 and J usage is TRBJ1-5; 8 bases align to TRBD1. Germline lookup yields CDR1 KGHSH and CDR2 LQKENI. The CDR3 is 15 residues long. After removal of 2 bases from V and 6 bases from J, the junction contained 6 bases not matched to a gene. The CDR3 DNA reads TGTGCCAGCTCACCAGCAGGGGGCGAAAGTCAGCCCCAGCATTTT. Its translation is CASSPAGGESQPQHF.

Regarding this clone: One end of the junction varies from germline; a read error may be responsible. The J gene is TRBJ1-2, the V gene TRBV11-2, with 7 bases lining up with TRBD1. Per germline, CDR1 SGHAT and CDR2 FQNNGV. CDR3 length equals 16 residues. Here the CDR3 reads CASSPGTDTLRYVYTF. The CDR3 nucleotides read TGTGCCAGCAGCCCCGGGACAGACACTCTAAGATATGTCTACACCTTC.

This chain uses TRBV5-6 with TRBJ2-1, with 10 bases matching TRBD2. CDR3 size: 15 residues. Germline loops: CDR1 SGHDT, CDR2 YYEEEE. V lost 4 bases to trimming and J lost 8 bases; unmatched junction nucleotides: 9. DNA of the CDR3: TGTGCCAGCAGCCCCGGGACTAGCGATTGGGATGAGCAGTTCTTC. Protein sequence: CASSPGTSDWDEQFF.

The V gene is TRBV5-1, the J gene TRBJ2-5, with D hard to call. The CDR3 sequence is 15 residues long. Between the trimmed V and J ends, which lost 4 bases and 4 bases, there was a span of 17 bases. From germline, CDR1 is SGHRS and CDR2 YFSETQ. The CDR3 DNA reads as TGCGCCAGCAGCAAAAACCTAGGCAGTATAGAGACCCAGTACTTC. It translates to CASSKNLGSIETQYF.

This chain's CDR3 is CASSEERGDTQYF. CDR3 DNA: TGTGCCAGCAGTGAAGAAAGGGGGGATACGCAGTATTTT. V is TRBV6-1 and J is TRBJ2-3, with D maybe TRBD1 (6 bases). Germline assignment: CDR1 MNHNS and CDR2 SASEGT. Trimming removed 1 base at V and 6 bases at J, with 8 bases between. The CDR3 is 13 amino acids.

This clone was seen only a few times. The chain has TRBV5-1 and TRBJ2-3; D remains unclear. This CDR3 comprises 14 residues. Trimming shortened V by 0 bases and J by 1 base, and 6 bases separated the two germline ends. Germline values: CDR1 SGHRS, CDR2 YFSETQ. The CDR3 reads CASSLDAGTDTQYF. The CDR3 DNA follows: TGCGCCAGCAGCTTGGACGCAGGCACAGATACGCAGTATTTT.

V and J are TRBV30 and TRBJ2-3; no firm D call. Trimming took off 3 bases at V and 6 bases at J, with 7 bases between the two ends. The CDR3 has 11 amino acids. From germline, CDR1 is GTSNPN and CDR2 SVGIG (reference sequence). The CDR3 loop reads CAWSPQDTQYF. Here the CDR3 DNA reads TGTGCCTGGAGCCCCCAGGATACGCAGTATTTT.

The genes are TRBV29-1 and TRBJ1-1; D might be TRBD1 (6 bases). The CDR3 covers 11 residues. Trimming cost V 4 bases and J 7 bases, with 10 bases left between them. Germline CDR1 reads SQVTM; CDR2 reads ANQGSEA. In nucleotides, the CDR3 is TGCAGCGTTGCCGGGACAATTGAAGCTTTCTTT. Translation gives CSVAGTIEAFF.

This chain links TRBV5-4 with TRBJ2-1; the match to TRBD2 covers 10 bases. The CDR3 covers 14 residues. V dropped 4 bases and J dropped 8; count of bases not matched to a gene: 6. Germline assignment: CDR1 SGHNT and CDR2 YYREEE (reference sequence). The CDR3 spells CASSGASGSYEQFF. The CDR3 DNA reads as TGTGCCAGCAGCGGGGCTAGCGGGAGCTATGAGCAGTTCTTC. Together with reference TRBV5-4 and TRBJ2-1, the CDR3 gives the full variable domain: ETGVTQSPTHLIKTRGQQVTLRCSSQSGHNTVSWYQQALGQGPQFIFQYYREEENGRGNFPPRFSGLQFPNYSSELNVNALELDDSALYLCASSGASGSYEQFFGPGTRLTVL.

This clone was detected only a few times. The rearrangement uses TRBV11-2 and TRBJ2-7; perhaps TRBD2 as D (6 bases). The CDR3 has 13 amino acids. Trimming took 3 bases from V and 1 from J, leaving 7 bases between them. Germline-derived CDR1 and CDR2 are SGHAT and FQNNGV. CDR3 in amino acids: CASSFGSSYEQYF. Here the CDR3 DNA reads TGTGCCAGCAGCTTCGGGAGTTCCTACGAGCAGTACTTC.

The rearrangement links TRBV6-1 to TRBJ2-2; TRBD1 aligns across 8 bases. The CDR3 extends over 14 amino acids. Trimming removed 8 bases from V and 3 bases from J; junction bases left unmatched: 5. Germline CDR1 is MNHNS and CDR2 is SASEGT. CDR3 DNA: TGTGCCAGCGCGGGACAGGATTACACCGGGGAGCTGTTTTTT. Translation: CASAGQDYTGELFF.